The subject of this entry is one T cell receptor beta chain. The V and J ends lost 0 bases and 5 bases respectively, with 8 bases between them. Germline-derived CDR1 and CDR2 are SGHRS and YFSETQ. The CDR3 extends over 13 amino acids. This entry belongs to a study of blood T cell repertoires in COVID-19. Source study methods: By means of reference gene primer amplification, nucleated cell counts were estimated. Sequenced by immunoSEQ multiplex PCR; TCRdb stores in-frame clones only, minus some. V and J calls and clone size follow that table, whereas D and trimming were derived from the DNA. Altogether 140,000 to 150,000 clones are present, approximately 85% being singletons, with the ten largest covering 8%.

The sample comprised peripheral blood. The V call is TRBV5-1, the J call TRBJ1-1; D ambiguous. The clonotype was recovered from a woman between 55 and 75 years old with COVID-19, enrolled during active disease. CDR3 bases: TGCGCCAGCAGCTTGGCCCAGGATACTGAAGCTTTCTTT. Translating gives CASSLAQDTEAFF. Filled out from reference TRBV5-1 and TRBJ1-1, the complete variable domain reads KAGVTQTPRYLIKTRGQQVTLSCSPISGHRSVSWYQQTPGQGLQFLFEYFSETQRNKGNFPGRFSGRQFSNSRSEMNVSTLELGDSALYLCASSLAQDTEAFFGQGTRLTVV.